These 14 T cell receptor beta chains share one sample of origin, sequenced in a study of T cell responses to AZD1222 COVID-19 vaccine. Repertoires were generated with immunoSEQ multiplex PCR, while TCRdb's copy carries only in-frame clones and drops some. Of approximately 140,000 clones in the sample, 75% to 95% were seen once. Sequencing used peripheral blood, obtained 28 days after the second dose of the MenACWY control vaccine. These receptors were taken from an adult who received the MenACWY meningococcal vaccine as a control.

This chain connects TRBV5-1 to TRBJ2-1; 11 bases are a match to TRBD2. The CDR3 consists of 15 residues. In germline, CDR1 is SGHRS, CDR2 YFSETQ. The V and J ends lost 4 bases and 3 bases, in that order; junction bases with no gene match: 3. CDR3 protein: CASSIGTSGYNEQFF. Here the CDR3 DNA reads TGCGCCAGCAGCATAGGGACTAGCGGCTACAATGAGCAGTTCTTC.

The J gene is TRBJ2-3, the V gene TRBV12-3 or TRBV12-4; unclear D gene. The CDR3 totals 13 residues. Trimming pared 6 bases from V and 5 bases from J, leaving 12 bases between. The CDR3 nucleotides read TGTGCCAGCAGCAAACAAACAGTAGATACGCAGTATTTT. Translated: CASSKQTVDTQYF.

The chain joins TRBV9 to TRBJ1-5, with D unresolved. Trimming cost V 0 bases and J 7 bases, with 8 bases left between them. This CDR3 has 13 residues. Germline V gene data show CDR1 as SGDLS and CDR2 as YYNGEE. CDR3 nucleotides: TGTGCCAGCAGCGTAGGACTCGTCCAGCCCCAGCATTTT. This gives the protein CASSVGLVQPQHF.

V usage is TRBV19 and J usage is TRBJ2-3, with D uncertain. Germline CDR1 and CDR2: LNHDA and SQIVND (reference sequence). The CDR3 extends over 13 amino acids. V lost 4 bases and J lost 2, with 7 bases in between. The CDR3 DNA follows: TGTGCCAGTAGTAGCCAATACACAGATACGCAGTATTTT. This gives the protein CASSSQYTDTQYF.

This clone was seen more than once but under ten times. The chain joins TRBV4-3 to TRBJ2-7, with a possible D match to TRBD1 (5 bases). In germline, CDR1 is LGHNA, CDR2 YSLEER. The CDR3 has 13 residues. V was cut by 0 bases and J by 3 bases, with 6 bases left in between. In DNA form, the CDR3 reads TGCGCCAGCAGCCAAGATCAGGGCTACGAGCAGTACTTC. The encoded protein is CASSQDQGYEQYF.

As for this clone: The junction differs from germline at one of its ends, possibly a read error. V usage is TRBV30 and J usage is TRBJ1-5; unclear D gene. Germline CDR1 GTSNPN, CDR2 SVGIG (reference sequence). This CDR3 contains 13 residues. The CDR3 spells CAWSKGSDQPQHF. As DNA, the CDR3 is TGTGCCTGGAGTAAGGGTAGCGATCAGCCCCAGCATTTT.

The chain carries TRBV19 and TRBJ2-7; TRBD1 agrees at 9 bases. This CDR3 spans 13 amino acids. The J segment lost 5 bases and the V segment lost 4 bases, leaving 3 bases of the junction unmatched. CDR1 is LNHDA and CDR2 is SQIVND in the germline V gene (reference sequence). The CDR3 bases are TGTGCCAGTAGTACGGACAGGGGAGACGAGCAGTACTTC. This codes for CASSTDRGDEQYF.

Remarks on this clone: Other DNA sequences in this specimen translate into the identical CDR3. This chain links TRBV18 with TRBJ1-4; unclear D gene. CDR1 and CDR2 (germline): KGHSH, LQKENI. V was shortened by 6 bases and J by 8 bases, with 13 bases between the two germline ends. This CDR3 contains 13 residues. The CDR3 sequence: CASSPGRGEKLFF. The CDR3 bases are TGTGCCAGCTCCCCCGGACGAGGGGAAAAACTGTTTTTT.

The rearrangement uses TRBV11-3 and TRBJ2-7; D is tentatively TRBD1 or TRBD2 (5 bases each). This CDR3 region has 13 residues. The V gene's germline CDR1 is SGHNT and CDR2 YENEEA. Between the trimmed V and J ends, which lost 3 bases and 0 bases, there was a span of 6 bases. The CDR3 nucleotides are TGTGCCAGCAGCTTTGGGGGCTCCTACGAGCAGTACTTC. Translating gives CASSFGGSYEQYF.

The gene calls are TRBV7-3 and TRBJ2-5; maybe TRBD2 (5 bases). Germline lookup yields CDR1 SGHTA and CDR2 FQGTGA. This CDR3 is built from 15 residues. Trimming stripped 6 bases from V and 5 bases from J, with 19 bases between. CDR3 sequence: CASRSTGSVEETQYF. In nucleotides, the CDR3 is TGTGCCAGCAGATCCACGGGTAGCGTCGAGGAGACCCAGTACTTC.

The chain employs TRBV5-1 and TRBJ2-1; 11 bases fit TRBD2. The J segment lost 7 bases and the V segment lost 2 bases, leaving 14 bases of the junction unmatched. CDR3 length: 18 amino acids. Germline CDR1 and CDR2: SGHRS and YFSETQ. CDR3 sequence: CASSLGLAGAPSTNEQFF. The CDR3 coding sequence is TGCGCCAGCAGCTTAGGACTAGCGGGTGCCCCATCGACAAATGAGCAGTTCTTC. The variable domain in full, with the rest retrieved from reference TRBV5-1 and TRBJ2-1, is KAGVTQTPRYLIKTRGQQVTLSCSPISGHRSVSWYQQTPGQGLQFLFEYFSETQRNKGNFPGRFSGRQFSNSRSEMNVSTLELGDSALYLCASSLGLAGAPSTNEQFFGPGTRLTVL.

The rearrangement joins TRBV6-5 to TRBJ2-1; D could derive from TRBD1 or TRBD2 (5 bases each). The V gene's germline CDR1 is MNHEY and CDR2 SVGAGI. The CDR3 runs to 13 residues. V lost 5 bases, J lost 7 bases, and 12 bases lay in between. This CDR3 reads CASSPGTENEQFF. CDR3 sequence (DNA): TGTGCCAGCAGTCCCGGGACCGAGAATGAGCAGTTCTTC.

This chain uses TRBV3-1 (or the pseudogene TRBV3-2) with TRBJ1-1, with 7 bases fitting TRBD1. Trimming removed 1 base from V and 1 base from J; junction bases left unmatched: 3. Germline V gene lookup returns CDR1 LGHDT and CDR2 YNNKEL (reference sequence). This CDR3 is 15 amino acids long. CDR3 loop: CASSQAGGANTEAFF. In DNA form, the CDR3 reads TGTGCCAGCAGCCAAGCAGGGGGAGCGAACACTGAAGCTTTCTTT.

This rearrangement joins TRBV10-3 to TRBJ1-1; D possibly corresponds to TRBD1 (5 bases). The germline V gene has CDR1 ENHRY and CDR2 SYGVKD. This CDR3 region has 16 residues. V dropped 4 bases and J dropped 1 base, with 16 bases sitting between them. The CDR3 bases are TGTGCCATCAGTGTGGGGGTAGGGCAGGGGAACACTGAAGCTTTCTTT. As protein: CAISVGVGQGNTEAFF.